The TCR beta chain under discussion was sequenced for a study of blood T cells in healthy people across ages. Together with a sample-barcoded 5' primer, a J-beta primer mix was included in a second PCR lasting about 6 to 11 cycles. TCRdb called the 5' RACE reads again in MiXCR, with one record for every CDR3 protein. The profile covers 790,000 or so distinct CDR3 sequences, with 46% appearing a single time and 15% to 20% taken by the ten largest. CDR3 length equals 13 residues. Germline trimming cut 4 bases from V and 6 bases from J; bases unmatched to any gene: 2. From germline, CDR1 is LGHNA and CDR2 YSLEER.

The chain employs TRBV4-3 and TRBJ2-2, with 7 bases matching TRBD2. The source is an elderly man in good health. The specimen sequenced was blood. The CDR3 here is CASSPREAGELFF. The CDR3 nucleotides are TGCGCCAGCAGCCCTCGGGAGGCCGGGGAGCTGTTTTTT.